The 6 T cell receptor beta chains below all came from one sample that was sequenced in a study of blood T cell repertoires in COVID-19. Sequenced by immunoSEQ multiplex PCR; TCRdb stores in-frame clones only, minus some. The top ten hold around 4.5% of the sample, which has tens of thousands of clones, over 80% seen once. The specimen sequenced was peripheral blood. These receptors were obtained from a human donor in a cohort sampled during active COVID-19.

This clone rates as medium-sized. The rearrangement uses TRBV4-1 and TRBJ2-7; TRBD2 matches 13 bases. V was clipped by 3 bases and J by 2 bases; unmatched bases: 1. CDR1 and CDR2 (germline): MGHRA, YSYEKL. This CDR3 comprises 15 residues. CDR3: CASSHGLAGAYEQYF. CDR3 sequence (DNA): TGCGCCAGCAGCCACGGACTAGCGGGAGCCTACGAGCAGTACTTC.

This chain joins TRBV5-1 and TRBJ1-3, with TRBD1 matching over 9 bases. V was pared by 4 bases and J by 4 bases, with 9 bases of the junction left unmatched. The CDR3 consists of 16 residues. The germline CDR1 and CDR2 sequences are SGHRS and YFSETQ. CDR3 protein: CASSTTQTGGGNTIYF. The CDR3 DNA reads as TGCGCCAGCAGCACCACCCAGACAGGGGGAGGAAACACCATATATTTT.

V usage is TRBV3-1 (or the pseudogene TRBV3-2) and J usage is TRBJ2-3; 7 bases are shared with TRBD2. V lost 4 bases to trimming and J lost 2 bases; unmatched junction nucleotides: 6. Germline assignment: CDR1 LGHDT and CDR2 YNNKEL (reference sequence). The CDR3 length is 15 residues. The CDR3 DNA follows: TGTGCCAGCAGCCCGGGACTAAGCGACACAGATACGCAGTATTTT. Translation: CASSPGLSDTDTQYF.

A single count supports this clone. V is TRBV10-1 and J is TRBJ1-1, with 12 bases lining up with TRBD1. In germline, CDR1 is WNHNN, CDR2 SYGVQD (reference sequence). The CDR3 covers 15 residues. V dropped 4 bases and J dropped 5; count of bases not matched to a gene: 5. CDR3 coding DNA: TGCGCCAGCAGTGCCCGGGACAGGGGGCGGACTGAAGCTTTCTTT. Translating it yields CASSARDRGRTEAFF.

The rearrangement uses TRBV5-1 and TRBJ2-7; TRBD2 is a possible D gene (5 bases). Germline CDR1 and CDR2: SGHRS and YFSETQ. Trimming took 0 bases from V and 7 from J, leaving 17 bases between them. The CDR3 contains 15 residues. The CDR3 spells CASSLGGRGDEEQYF. CDR3 sequence (DNA): TGCGCCAGCAGCTTGGGGGGTCGGGGAGATGAGGAGCAGTACTTC.

The J gene is TRBJ2-1, the V gene TRBV27; 9 bases line up with TRBD2. V gave up 2 bases and J gave up 10 bases; unmatched junction bases: 9. The CDR3 is 15 residues long. Germline CDR1 and CDR2: MNHEY and SMNVEV (reference sequence). CDR3 DNA sequence: TGTGCCAGCAGTTTACTGGGGGTTAGCGGGAGAGAGCAGTTCTTC. It codes for CASSLLGVSGREQFF.